This T cell receptor (beta chain) was sequenced in a study of T cells after yellow fever vaccination. Via MiXCR, TCRdb re-called the 5' RACE reads, giving one row per CDR3 protein. The data hold 25,000 to 30,000 distinct CDR3 sequences, with over 5% observed a single time. This clonotype showed up many times. Per the germline V gene, CDR1 is SGHDT and CDR2 is YYEEEE. The CDR3 is 12 residues long. V lost 0 bases to trimming and J lost 6 bases, with 7 bases between them. The chain links TRBV5-6 to TRBJ2-7; D gene uncertain. The receptor was derived from a man aged 25-40 years who received the YFV17D yellow fever vaccine. Sequences were derived from PBMCs, either bulk or a sorted T-cell subset (CD4+, CD8+, memory, or dextramer-sorted; not recorded which), sampled on the day of the yellow fever booster vaccination. CDR3 sequence: CASSLVRSEQYF. DNA for the CDR3: TGTGCCAGCAGCTTGGTCCGGAGCGAGCAGTACTTC.